The entry below describes one T cell receptor (beta chain). The record originates from a study of PD-L1 blockade in urothelial cancer. Per germline, CDR1 MNHEY and CDR2 SVGAGI. CDR3 length: 13 amino acids. With 9 bases clipped from V and 6 bases from J, the junction kept 7 bases outside the gene matches. Sequencing was performed with immunoSEQ multiplex PCR; in TCRdb, only in-frame clones are kept and a portion is missing. The table lists tens of thousands of clones, roughly 87% of them singletons. Material: PBMCs, obtained around atezolizumab (anti-PD-L1) treatment. The rearrangement links TRBV6-5 to TRBJ1-5, with 8 bases identical to TRBD1. This receptor was identified in a man aged 65 to 79 with urothelial cancer. In DNA form, the CDR3 reads TGTGCCAGTAGGCAGGGGGCTAGTCAGCCCCAGCATTTT. It is translated as CASRQGASQPQHF.